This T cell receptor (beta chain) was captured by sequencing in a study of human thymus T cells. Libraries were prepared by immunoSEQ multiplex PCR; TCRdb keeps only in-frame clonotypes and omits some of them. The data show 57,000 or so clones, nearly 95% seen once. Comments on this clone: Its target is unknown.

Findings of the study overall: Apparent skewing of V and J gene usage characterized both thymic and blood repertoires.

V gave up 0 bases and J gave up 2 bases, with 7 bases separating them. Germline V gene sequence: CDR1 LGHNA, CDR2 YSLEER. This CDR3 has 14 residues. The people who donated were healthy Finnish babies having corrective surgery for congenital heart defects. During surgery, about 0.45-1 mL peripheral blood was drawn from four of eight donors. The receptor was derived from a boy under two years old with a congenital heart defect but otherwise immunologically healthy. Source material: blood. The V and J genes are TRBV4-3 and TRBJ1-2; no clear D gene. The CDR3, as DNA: TGCGCCAGCAGCCAAGATCGGGGAAACTATGGCTACACCTTC. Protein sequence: CASSQDRGNYGYTF.